This TCR beta chain derives from a study of T cell responses to AZD1222 COVID-19 vaccine. Study-wide results and caveats: Baseline serology detected seropositivity in only a handful of AZD1222 recipients. Unmutated variant regions are reportedly the target of nearly half of TCRs that are spike-specific.

The V gene's germline CDR1 is LNHNV and CDR2 YYDKDF (reference sequence). The germline V and J ends were trimmed by 0 bases and 3 bases, with 0 bases remaining between them. The CDR3 totals 12 residues. As concerns this clone: Its antigen is still unknown.

Sequencing used immunoSEQ multiplex PCR; TCRdb keeps in-frame clones, though not all of them. The table includes some 100,000 clones, 90% detected once. The sequence came from an adult in good health. This material consisted of peripheral blood, taken on day 0 of AZD1222 vaccination. The chain links TRBV15 to TRBJ1-5, with no clear D. The CDR3 DNA reads TGTGCCACCAGCAGAGACAATCAGCCCCAGCATTTT. Encoded protein: CATSRDNQPQHF.